This TCR beta chain was sequenced for a study of graft-versus-host responses after intestinal transplantation. Sequenced by immunoSEQ multiplex PCR; TCRdb stores in-frame clones only, minus some. Of about 19,000 clones detected, approximately 90% appear once; the ten largest clones hold approximately 1.9%. Sequencing was performed on PBMCs, taken around 350 days after transplant. This receptor was identified in a human patient who received an intestinal transplant, so some T cells may come from the graft donor.

CDR3: CASSPPNLRPGGTDTQYF. CDR3 in DNA: TGTGCCAGCTCACCACCGAACCTGCGGCCTGGGGGCACAGATACGCAGTATTTT. The J gene is TRBJ2-3, the V gene TRBV18; unclear D gene. Deletions cut 0 bases from V and 1 base from J, with 17 bases between. The CDR3 has 18 amino acids. In germline, CDR1 is KGHSH, CDR2 LQKENI.